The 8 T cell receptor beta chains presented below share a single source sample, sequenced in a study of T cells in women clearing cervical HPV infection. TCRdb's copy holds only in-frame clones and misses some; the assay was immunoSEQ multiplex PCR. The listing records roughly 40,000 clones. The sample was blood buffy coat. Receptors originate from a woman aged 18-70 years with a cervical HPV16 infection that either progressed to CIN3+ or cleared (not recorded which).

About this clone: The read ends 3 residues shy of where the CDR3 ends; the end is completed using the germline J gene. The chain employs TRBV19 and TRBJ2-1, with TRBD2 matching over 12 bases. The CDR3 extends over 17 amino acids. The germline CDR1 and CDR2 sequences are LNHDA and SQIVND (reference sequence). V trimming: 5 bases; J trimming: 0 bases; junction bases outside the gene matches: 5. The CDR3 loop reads CASSGASGGASYNEQFF. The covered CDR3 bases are TGTGCCAGTAGTGGGGCTAGCGGGGGGGCCTCCTACAATGAG.

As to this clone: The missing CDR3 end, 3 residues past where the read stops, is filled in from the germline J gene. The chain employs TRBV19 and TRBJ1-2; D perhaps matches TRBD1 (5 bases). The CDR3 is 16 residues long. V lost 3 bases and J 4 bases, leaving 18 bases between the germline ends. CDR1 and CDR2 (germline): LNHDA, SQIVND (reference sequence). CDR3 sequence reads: CASSIEAFQGLYGYTF. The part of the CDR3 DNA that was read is TGTGCCAGTAGTATCGAAGCCTTTCAGGGTCTCTATGGC.

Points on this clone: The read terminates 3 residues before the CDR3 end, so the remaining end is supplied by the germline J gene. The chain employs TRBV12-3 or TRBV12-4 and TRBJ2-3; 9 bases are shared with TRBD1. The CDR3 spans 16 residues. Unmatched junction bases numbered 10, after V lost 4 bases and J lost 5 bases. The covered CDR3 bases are TGTGCCAGCAGTTCCGACAGGGGGTGGTCCGGAGATACG. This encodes CASSSDRGWSGDT. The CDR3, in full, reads CASSSDRGWSGDTQYF.

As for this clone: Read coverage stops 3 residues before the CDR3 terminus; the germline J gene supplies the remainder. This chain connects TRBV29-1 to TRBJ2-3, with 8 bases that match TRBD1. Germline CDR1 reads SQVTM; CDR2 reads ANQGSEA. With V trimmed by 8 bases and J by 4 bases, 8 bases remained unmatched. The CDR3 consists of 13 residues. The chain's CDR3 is CSLTGGRSDTQYF. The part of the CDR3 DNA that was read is TGCAGCTTAACAGGGGGAAGATCAGATACG.

CDR3 residues: CSATDSNSGNTIYF. The sequenced CDR3 bases are TGCAGTGCTACCGACAGCAACTCTGGAAACACC. This chain uses TRBV20-1 with TRBJ1-3, with D perhaps TRBD1 (5 bases). The CDR3 extends 3 residues past the end of the read, so its final part is completed from the germline J gene. CDR3 length: 14 amino acids. CDR1 is DFQATT and CDR2 is SNEGSKA in the germline V gene (reference sequence). The V end lost 4 bases, the J end lost 0 bases, and 10 bases lay between the germline ends.

CDR3 amino acids: CASSYSIGTLNTGELFF. The DNA read from the CDR3 is TGTGCCAGCAGTTACTCAATCGGGACATTGAACACCGGGGAG. V is TRBV6-2 or TRBV6-3 and J is TRBJ2-2, with a possible D match to TRBD1 (6 bases). The read stops 3 residues short of the end of the CDR3; the missing end is completed from the germline J gene. The CDR3 covers 17 residues. Per germline, CDR1 MNHEY and CDR2 SVGEGT. Trimming took 0 bases from V and 1 from J, leaving 12 bases between them.

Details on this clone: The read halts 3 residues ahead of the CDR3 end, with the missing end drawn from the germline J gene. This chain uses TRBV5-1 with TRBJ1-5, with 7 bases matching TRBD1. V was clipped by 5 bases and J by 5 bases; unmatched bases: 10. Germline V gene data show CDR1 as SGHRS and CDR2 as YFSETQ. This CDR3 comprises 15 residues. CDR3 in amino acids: CASRRDSSGDQPQHF. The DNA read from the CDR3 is TGCGCCAGCAGACGGGACAGCAGTGGCGATCAGCCC.

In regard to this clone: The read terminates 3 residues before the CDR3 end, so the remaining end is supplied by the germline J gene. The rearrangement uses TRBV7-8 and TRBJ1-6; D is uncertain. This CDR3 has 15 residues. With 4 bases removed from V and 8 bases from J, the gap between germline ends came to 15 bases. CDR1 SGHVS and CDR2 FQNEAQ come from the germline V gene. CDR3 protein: CASSSLLERDSPLHF. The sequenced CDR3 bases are TGTGCCAGCAGCTCCCTTTTGGAACGGGATTCACCC. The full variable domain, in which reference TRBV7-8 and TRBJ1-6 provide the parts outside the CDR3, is GAGVSQSPRYKVAKRGQDVALRCDPISGHVSLFWYQQALGQGPEFLTYFQNEAQLDKSGLPSDRFFAERPEGSVSTLKIQRTQQEDSAVYLCASSSLLERDSPLHFGNGTRLTVT.